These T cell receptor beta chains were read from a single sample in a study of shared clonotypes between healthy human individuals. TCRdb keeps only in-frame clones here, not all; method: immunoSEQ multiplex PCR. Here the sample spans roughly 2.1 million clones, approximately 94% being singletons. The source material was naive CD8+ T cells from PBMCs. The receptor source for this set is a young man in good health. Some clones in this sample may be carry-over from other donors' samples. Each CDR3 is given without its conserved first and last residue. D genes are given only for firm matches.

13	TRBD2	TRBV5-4	ASSLGLADSYEQY
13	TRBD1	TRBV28	ASSLATGATYEQY
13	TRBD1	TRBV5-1	ASRLRGQMNTEAF
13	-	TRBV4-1	ASSQGGSSLGEQF
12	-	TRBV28	ASSLMVNQETQY
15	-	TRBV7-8	ASSTPRTAGSSYEQY
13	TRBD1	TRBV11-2	ASSSPGQTNEKLF
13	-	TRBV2	ASSEYVHRGNEQY
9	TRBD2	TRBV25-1	ASGTNYEQY
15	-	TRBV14	ASSQADLGLLKNIQY
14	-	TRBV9	ASSPDGAGNGDTQY
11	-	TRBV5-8	ASSLSLGSEAF
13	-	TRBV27	ASSLSRSSNGEQF
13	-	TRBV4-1	ASSPDGLRGNEQF
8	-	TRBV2	ASRAGEQY
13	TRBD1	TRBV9	ASSVLSGQGAEAF
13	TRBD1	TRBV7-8	ASSLEGQGSYEQY
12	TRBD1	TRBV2	ASTWTGEWDEQF
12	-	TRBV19	ASIARGGRREAF
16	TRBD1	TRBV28	ASSSGQGVDWAKNIQY
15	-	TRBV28	ASSLVFVGSGTDTQY
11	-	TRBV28	ASSFNRLYGYT
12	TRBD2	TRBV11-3	ASSGGTSGYEQY
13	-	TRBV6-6	ASSPLQGSGNTIY
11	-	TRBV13	ASSLGVGDEQY
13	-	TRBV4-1	ASNQRGGGQDGYT